Detailed here is one T cell receptor beta chain. There are a few counts of this clonotype. What antigen it recognizes has not been identified. Base-call qualities are not available, and no considerably larger clone is one nucleotide away. The data stem from a study of T-cell reconstitution after alpha-beta-depleted transplantation in children (dated by TCRdb to about 2016). Notes on the research overall: T-cell immune reconstitution after TCRalphabeta/CD19-depleted allogeneic hematopoietic cell transplantation in children was quantitatively tracked in the study by means of TCR repertoire profiling.

Library preparation was by PCR. Sequencer: Illumina HiSeq 2500. TCR library preparation used molecular barcoding, with unique molecular identifiers applied to normalize quantification of the TCRbeta repertoire. TCRdb reanalyzed the raw reads on its own, using fastp at Q25 for trimming and MiXCR for clone calling, and kept in-frame beta chains. Every CDR3 protein is listed once, alongside the most common genes and DNA of its rows. In this sample the table shows more than 550,000 distinct CDR3 sequences, 10% of which occur a single time. The ten largest clones capture 4% to 5% of the sample. V is pared back by 0 bases and J by 5 bases, with 10 bases lying between the germline termini. The CDR3 spans 14 residues, from the cysteine through the phenylalanine. This entry keeps only the CDR3 DNA: 42 bases, framed from base 1. Based on the germline V gene (reference sequence), the CDR1 and CDR2 sequences are GTSNPN and SVGIG.

Rearrangement joined TRBV30 to TRBJ2-2; TRBD1 is a weak D gene call, 6 bases matching. The starting material was PBMCs from the stem cell graft donor, obtained from the stem cell graft. The TCR was taken from a human donor who donated a stem cell graft to a child with acute myeloid leukemia. The CDR3 amino acid sequence is: CAWSVQQGTGELFF. The DNA sequence is given as TGTGCCTGGAGTGTACAACAGGGAACCGGGGAGCTGTTTTTT.